This T cell receptor beta chain was identified in a study of T-cell reconstitution after alpha-beta-depleted transplantation in children (dated by TCRdb to the mid-2010s). A note on the overall study: The study quantitatively tracked T-cell immune reconstitution after TCRalphabeta/CD19-depleted allogeneic hematopoietic cell transplantation in children using TCR repertoire profiling.

Library generation was performed with PCR. The reads were generated on an Illumina HiSeq 2500. TCR library preparation used molecular barcoding, with unique molecular identifiers applied to normalize quantification of the TCRbeta repertoire. TCRdb reran the public reads through fastp at Q25 and MiXCR, keeping productive beta chains. Each CDR3 protein appears once, grouped with its most common genes and DNA. Within this sample are about 420,000 distinct CDR3 sequences, with approximately 10% of them counted one time only. 4.5% to 7% of the sample is taken by the ten largest. The trim is 4 bases for V and 3 bases for J, with a gap of 11 bases between the germline ends. Its CDR3 holds 14 amino acids, cysteine through phenylalanine. Only CDR3 DNA is held: 42 bases, read in frame from base 1. In the germline V gene, CDR1 corresponds to SGDLS and CDR2 to YYNGEE. This clonotype was counted at least ten times. Which antigen it targets is not known. Per-nucleotide qualities are absent, and no much larger clonotype sits a single base away.

The sequenced sample was PBMCs from the stem cell graft donor, obtained from the stem cell graft. This receptor chain uses TRBV9 and TRBJ2-1, with an unclear D gene assignment. The origin of this receptor is a human donor who donated a stem cell graft to a child with acute myeloid leukemia. The nucleotides are TGTGCCAGCAGCCCCGAAGGGATCTACAATGAGCAGTTCTTC. The resulting protein is CASSPEGIYNEQFF.